The entry that follows covers one T cell receptor (beta chain) sequence. This record comes from a study of blood T cell repertoires in COVID-19. Study-wide background: Researchers got acute and convalescent COVID-19 samples from the United States, Italy and Spain.

Some clones are missing from TCRdb's copy, which holds only in-frame ones; the method was immunoSEQ multiplex PCR. The sample lists about 190,000 clones; approximately 87% were seen once. Germline V gene lookup returns CDR1 SEHNR and CDR2 FQNEAQ (reference sequence). This CDR3 comprises 15 residues. The V gene lost 4 bases and the J gene lost 3 bases, with 12 bases spanning the gap. Specimen: peripheral blood. The genes are TRBV7-9 and TRBJ2-2; D may be TRBD1 (6 bases). This clonotype originated in a woman aged 18-35 years who had recovered from COVID-19. The CDR3 loop is CASSYWDTYTGELFF. In nucleotides, the CDR3 is TGTGCCAGCAGCTACTGGGACACTTACACCGGGGAGCTGTTTTTT.